The clone carrying this T cell receptor beta chain occurred many times. Its specificity is unknown. This specimen belongs to a study of neurological immune-mediated disorders. Each CDR3 protein is one row after TCRdb ran MiXCR on the 5' RACE reads. The data hold about 55,000 distinct CDR3 sequences, with approximately 3.8% observed a single time. Per the germline V gene, CDR1 is ENHRY and CDR2 is SYGVKD. Trimming stripped 2 bases from V and 5 bases from J, with 4 bases between. CDR3 length: 13 residues. Whole-study results and caveats: Private repertoires in all groups were suggested, as expanded clones shared no CDR3 amino acid sequences across subjects. On phylogenetic grouping, the repertoires of 18 of 34 multiple sclerosis patients fell within one related-CDR3 cluster, constituting a possible signature.

The rearrangement joins TRBV10-3 to TRBJ1-6; D gene unclear. The source material was PBMCs. The sequence was obtained from a man aged 30 to 39 with multiple sclerosis. CDR3 amino acids: CAISEEDNSPLHF. As DNA, the CDR3 is TGTGCCATCAGTGAGGAAGATAATTCACCCCTCCACTTT.